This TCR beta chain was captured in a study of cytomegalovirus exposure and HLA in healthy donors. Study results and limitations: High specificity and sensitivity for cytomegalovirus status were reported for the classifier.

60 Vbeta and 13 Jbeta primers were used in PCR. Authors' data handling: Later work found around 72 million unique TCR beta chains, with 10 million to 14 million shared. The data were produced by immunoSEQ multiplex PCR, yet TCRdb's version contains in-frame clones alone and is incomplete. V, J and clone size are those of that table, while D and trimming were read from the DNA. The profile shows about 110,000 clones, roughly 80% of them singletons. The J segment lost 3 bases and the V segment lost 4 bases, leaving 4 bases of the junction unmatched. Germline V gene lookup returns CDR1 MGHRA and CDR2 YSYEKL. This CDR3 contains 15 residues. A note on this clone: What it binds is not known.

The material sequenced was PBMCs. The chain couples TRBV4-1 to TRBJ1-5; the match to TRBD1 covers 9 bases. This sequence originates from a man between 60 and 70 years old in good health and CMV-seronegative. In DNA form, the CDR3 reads TGCGCCAGCAGCCGCGGGACAGGGTACAATCAGCCCCAGCATTTT. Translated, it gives CASSRGTGYNQPQHF.